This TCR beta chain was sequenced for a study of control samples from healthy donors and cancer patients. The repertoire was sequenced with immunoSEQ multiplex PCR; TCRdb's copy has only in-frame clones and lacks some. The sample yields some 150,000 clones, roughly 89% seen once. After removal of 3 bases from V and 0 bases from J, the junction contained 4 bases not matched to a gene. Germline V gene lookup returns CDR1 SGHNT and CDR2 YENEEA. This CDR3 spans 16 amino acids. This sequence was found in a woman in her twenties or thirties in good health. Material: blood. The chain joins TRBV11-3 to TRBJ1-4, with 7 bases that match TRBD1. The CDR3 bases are TGTGCCAGCAGCTTGGGACAGATATCAACTAATGAAAAACTGTTTTTT. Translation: CASSLGQISTNEKLFF.